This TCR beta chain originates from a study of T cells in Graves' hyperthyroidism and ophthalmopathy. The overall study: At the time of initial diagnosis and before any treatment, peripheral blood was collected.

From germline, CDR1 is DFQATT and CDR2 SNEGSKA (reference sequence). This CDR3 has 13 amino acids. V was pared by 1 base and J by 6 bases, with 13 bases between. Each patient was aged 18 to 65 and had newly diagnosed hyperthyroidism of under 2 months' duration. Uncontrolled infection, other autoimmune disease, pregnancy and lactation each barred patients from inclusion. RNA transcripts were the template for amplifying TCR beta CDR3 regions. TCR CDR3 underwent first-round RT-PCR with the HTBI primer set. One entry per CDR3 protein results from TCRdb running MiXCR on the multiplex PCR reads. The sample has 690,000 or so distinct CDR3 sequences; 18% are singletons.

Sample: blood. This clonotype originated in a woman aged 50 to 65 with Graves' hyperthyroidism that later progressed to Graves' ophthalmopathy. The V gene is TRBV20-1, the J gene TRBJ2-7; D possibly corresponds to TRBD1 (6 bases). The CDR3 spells CSARAPRGFEQYF. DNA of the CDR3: TGCAGTGCTAGAGCCCCGAGGGGGTTCGAGCAGTACTTC.